The TCR beta chain under discussion was sequenced for a study of shared clonotypes between healthy human individuals. Study conclusions and caveats: Naive subsets, compared against memory subsets, generally had larger estimated richness values.

V was clipped by 4 bases and J by 3 bases; unmatched bases: 11. The CDR3 is 16 residues long. The germline V gene encodes CDR1 SNHLY and CDR2 FYNNEI. Comments on this clone: Its target is unknown.

Produced via immunoSEQ multiplex PCR; TCRdb's table is partial and in-frame only. The repertoire holds millions of clones, with about 95% as singletons. Terminally differentiated effector memory CD45RA+ cells were excluded by CCR7 positive selection of CD45RO-negative cells. The receptor was isolated from a man aged 18 to 35 in good health. The chain carries TRBV2 and TRBJ2-7; 8 bases align to TRBD2. Material for sequencing was naive CD8+ T cells sorted from blood. The CDR3 protein is CASSARSGLGVYEQYF. For the CDR3, the DNA is TGTGCCAGCAGTGCAAGGTCGGGACTAGGGGTCTACGAGCAGTACTTC.